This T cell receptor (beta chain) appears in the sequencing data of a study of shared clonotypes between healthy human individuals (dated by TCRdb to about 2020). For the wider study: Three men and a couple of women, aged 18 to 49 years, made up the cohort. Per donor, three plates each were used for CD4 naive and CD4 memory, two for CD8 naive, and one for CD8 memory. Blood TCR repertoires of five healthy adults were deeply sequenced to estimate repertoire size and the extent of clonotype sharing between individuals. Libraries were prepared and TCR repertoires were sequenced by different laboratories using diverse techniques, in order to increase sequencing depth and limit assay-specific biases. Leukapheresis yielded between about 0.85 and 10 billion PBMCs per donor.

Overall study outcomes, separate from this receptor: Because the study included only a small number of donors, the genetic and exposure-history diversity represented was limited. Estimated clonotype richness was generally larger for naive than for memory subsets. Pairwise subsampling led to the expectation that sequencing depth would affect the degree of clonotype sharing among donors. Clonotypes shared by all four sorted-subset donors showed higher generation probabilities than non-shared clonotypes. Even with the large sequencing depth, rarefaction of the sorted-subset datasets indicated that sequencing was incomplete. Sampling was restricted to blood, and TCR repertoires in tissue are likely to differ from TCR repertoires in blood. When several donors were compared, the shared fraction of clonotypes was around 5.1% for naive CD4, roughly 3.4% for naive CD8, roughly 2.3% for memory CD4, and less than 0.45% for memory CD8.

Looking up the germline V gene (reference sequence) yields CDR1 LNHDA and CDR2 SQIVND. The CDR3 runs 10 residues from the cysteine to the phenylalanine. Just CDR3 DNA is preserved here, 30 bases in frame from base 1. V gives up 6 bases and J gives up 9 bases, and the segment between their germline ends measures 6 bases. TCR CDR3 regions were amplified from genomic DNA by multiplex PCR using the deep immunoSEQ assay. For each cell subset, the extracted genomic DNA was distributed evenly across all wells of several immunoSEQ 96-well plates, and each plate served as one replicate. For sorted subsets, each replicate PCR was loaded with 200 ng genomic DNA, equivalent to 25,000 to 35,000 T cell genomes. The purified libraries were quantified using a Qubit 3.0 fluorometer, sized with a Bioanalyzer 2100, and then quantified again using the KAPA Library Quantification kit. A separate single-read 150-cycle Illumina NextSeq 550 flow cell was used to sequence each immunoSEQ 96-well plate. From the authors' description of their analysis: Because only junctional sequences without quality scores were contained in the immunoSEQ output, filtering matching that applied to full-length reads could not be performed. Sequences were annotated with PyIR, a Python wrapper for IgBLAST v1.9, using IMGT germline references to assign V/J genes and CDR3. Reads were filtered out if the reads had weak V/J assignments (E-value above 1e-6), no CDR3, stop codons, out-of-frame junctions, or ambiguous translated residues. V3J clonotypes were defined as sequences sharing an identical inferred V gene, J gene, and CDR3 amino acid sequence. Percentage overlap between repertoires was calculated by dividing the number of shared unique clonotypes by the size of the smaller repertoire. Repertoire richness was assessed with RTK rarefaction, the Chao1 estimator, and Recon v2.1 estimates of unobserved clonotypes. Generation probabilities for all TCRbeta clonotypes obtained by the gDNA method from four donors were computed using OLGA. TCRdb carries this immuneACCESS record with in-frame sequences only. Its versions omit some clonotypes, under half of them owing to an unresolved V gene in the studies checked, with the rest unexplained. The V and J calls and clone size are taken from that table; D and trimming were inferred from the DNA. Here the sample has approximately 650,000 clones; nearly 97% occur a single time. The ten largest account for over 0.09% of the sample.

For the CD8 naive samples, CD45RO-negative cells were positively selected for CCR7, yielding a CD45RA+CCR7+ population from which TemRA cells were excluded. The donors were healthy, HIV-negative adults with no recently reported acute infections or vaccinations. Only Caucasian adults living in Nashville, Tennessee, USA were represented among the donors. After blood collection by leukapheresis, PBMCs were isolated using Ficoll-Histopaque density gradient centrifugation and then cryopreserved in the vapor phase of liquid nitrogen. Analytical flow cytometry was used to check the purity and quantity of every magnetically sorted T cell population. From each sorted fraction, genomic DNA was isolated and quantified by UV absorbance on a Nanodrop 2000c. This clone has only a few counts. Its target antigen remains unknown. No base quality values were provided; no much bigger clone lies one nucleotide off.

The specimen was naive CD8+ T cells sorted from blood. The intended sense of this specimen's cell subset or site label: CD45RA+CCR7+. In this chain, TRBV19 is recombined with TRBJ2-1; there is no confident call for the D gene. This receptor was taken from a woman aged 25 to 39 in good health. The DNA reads TGTGCCAGTAGGGGAATTGAGCAGTTCTTC. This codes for CASRGIEQFF.